The rows below give T cell receptor beta chains drawn from one sample of a study of shared clonotypes between healthy human individuals. The protocol was immunoSEQ multiplex PCR, while the TCRdb copy is restricted to in-frame clones and leaves out a portion. The repertoire holds millions of clones, less than 95% seen once, with around 1.1% in the top ten. The specimen was naive CD8+ T cells sorted from blood. The receptor source for this set is a man aged 18 to 29 in good health. The CDR3 runs from the conserved cysteine through the conserved F or W. Each record gives: V gene, J gene, D gene, clone size, CDR3 protein, CDR3 DNA. A D gene is named only where the DNA matches it firmly. The listing skips clone size in some rows; elsewhere it reads once, few, many or a size class.

v_gene: TRBV13
j_gene: TRBJ1-1
d_gene: TRBD1
abundance: -
CDR3aa: CASSHGQDREAFF
CDR3nt: TGTGCCAGCAGCCATGGACAGGATCGTGAAGCTTTCTTT

v_gene: TRBV21-1
j_gene: TRBJ1-1
d_gene: -
abundance: few
CDR3aa: CASSKVGGNTEAFF
CDR3nt: TGTGCCAGCAGCAAAGTGGGGGGGAACACTGAAGCTTTCTTT

v_gene: TRBV7-8
j_gene: TRBJ2-7
d_gene: -
abundance: -
CDR3aa: CASSLSRTYEQYF
CDR3nt: TGTGCCAGCAGCTTAAGTCGGACCTACGAGCAGTACTTC

v_gene: TRBV4-3
j_gene: TRBJ2-7
d_gene: -
abundance: -
CDR3aa: CASSQDRSKRGYEQYF
CDR3nt: TGCGCCAGCAGCCAAGATAGGTCTAAGAGAGGGTACGAGCAGTACTTC

v_gene: TRBV28
j_gene: TRBJ1-2
d_gene: -
abundance: -
CDR3aa: CASSYRDRGYGYTF
CDR3nt: TGTGCCAGCAGTTATAGGGACCGTGGCTATGGCTACACCTTC

v_gene: TRBV4-3
j_gene: TRBJ2-7
d_gene: -
abundance: -
CDR3aa: CASSQHRGPSSYEQYF
CDR3nt: TGCGCCAGCAGCCAACATAGGGGCCCGAGCTCCTACGAGCAGTACTTC

v_gene: TRBV11-2
j_gene: TRBJ2-7
d_gene: -
abundance: -
CDR3aa: CASSGGTGYTYEQYF
CDR3nt: TGTGCCAGCAGCGGGGGGACTGGCTACACGTACGAGCAGTACTTC

v_gene: TRBV4-3
j_gene: TRBJ2-1
d_gene: -
abundance: -
CDR3aa: CASSLGDGNSYNEQFF
CDR3nt: TGCGCCAGCAGCCTGGGGGACGGGAACTCCTACAATGAGCAGTTCTTC

v_gene: TRBV30
j_gene: TRBJ2-2
d_gene: TRBD1
abundance: -
CDR3aa: CAGDRGNLDTGELFF
CDR3nt: TGTGCCGGGGACAGGGGAAATTTGGACACCGGGGAGCTGTTTTTT

v_gene: TRBV11-2
j_gene: TRBJ2-1
d_gene: -
abundance: -
CDR3aa: CASSVTADRYNEQFF
CDR3nt: TGTGCCAGCAGCGTAACAGCGGACCGCTACAATGAGCAGTTCTTC

v_gene: TRBV30
j_gene: TRBJ1-2
d_gene: -
abundance: -
CDR3aa: CAWSGTGTGGYTF
CDR3nt: TGTGCCTGGAGCGGGACCGGGACGGGTGGCTACACCTTC

v_gene: TRBV5-6
j_gene: TRBJ2-2
d_gene: TRBD1
abundance: -
CDR3aa: CASREQGARTGELFF
CDR3nt: TGTGCCAGCAGAGAACAGGGGGCGCGCACCGGGGAGCTGTTTTTT

v_gene: TRBV19
j_gene: TRBJ1-1
d_gene: -
abundance: -
CDR3aa: CASSIKITEPNTEAFF
CDR3nt: TGTGCCAGTAGTATTAAAATTACAGAGCCCAACACTGAAGCTTTCTTT

v_gene: TRBV4-1
j_gene: TRBJ1-6
d_gene: -
abundance: -
CDR3aa: CASSQTELNYNSPLHF
CDR3nt: TGCGCCAGCAGCCAAACAGAACTTAATTATAATTCACCCCTCCACTTT

v_gene: TRBV10-2
j_gene: TRBJ1-2
d_gene: TRBD1
abundance: -
CDR3aa: CASSVAWTGSDYGYTF
CDR3nt: TGCGCCAGCAGTGTGGCATGGACAGGGTCGGACTATGGCTACACCTTC

v_gene: TRBV27
j_gene: TRBJ2-2
d_gene: -
abundance: -
CDR3aa: CASSQGQDYGELFF
CDR3nt: TGTGCCAGCAGTCAAGGACAGGACTACGGGGAGCTGTTTTTT